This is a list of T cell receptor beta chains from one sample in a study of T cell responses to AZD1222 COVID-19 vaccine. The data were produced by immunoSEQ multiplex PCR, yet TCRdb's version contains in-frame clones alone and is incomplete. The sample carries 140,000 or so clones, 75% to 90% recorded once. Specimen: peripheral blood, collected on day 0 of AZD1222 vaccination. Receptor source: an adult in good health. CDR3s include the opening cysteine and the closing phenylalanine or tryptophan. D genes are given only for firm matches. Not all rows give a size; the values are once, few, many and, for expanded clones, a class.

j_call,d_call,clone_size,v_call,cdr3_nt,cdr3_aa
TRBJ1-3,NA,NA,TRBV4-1,TGCGCCAGCAGCCAAGAGGTGTGGGAGAGTGGAAACACCATATATTTT,CASSQEVWESGNTIYF
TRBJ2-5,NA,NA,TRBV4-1,TGCGCCAGCAGCCAAGTCGCCACCGAGACCCAGTACTTC,CASSQVATETQYF
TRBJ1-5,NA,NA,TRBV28,TGTGCCAGCAGGCCCCCTGGGCAGGGCGGTCAGCCCCAGCATTTT,CASRPPGQGGQPQHF
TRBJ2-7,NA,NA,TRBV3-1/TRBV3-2,TGTGCCAGCAGCCCCGGGTGGGAGCAGTACTTC,CASSPGWEQYF
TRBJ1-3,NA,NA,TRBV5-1,TGCGCCAGCAGCTTGACAGCAACTTACTCTGGAAACACCATATATTTT,CASSLTATYSGNTIYF
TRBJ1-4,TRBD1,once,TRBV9,TGTGCCAGCAGCGCAGCCGGGACAGGGGGCCCATTTGATGAAAAACTGTTTTTT,CASSAAGTGGPFDEKLFF
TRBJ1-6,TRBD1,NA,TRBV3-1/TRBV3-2,TGTGCCACCAGCCCCCACTCGACAGGGATGAACTCACCCCTCCACTTT,CATSPHSTGMNSPLHF
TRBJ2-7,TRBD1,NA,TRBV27,TGTGCCAGCAGTTTAACTTGGGACAGGCCCGAGCAGTACTTC,CASSLTWDRPEQYF
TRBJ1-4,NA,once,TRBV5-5,TGTGCCAGCAGCTTCGAGATAGGGGCGGAAACTAATGAAAAACTGTTTTTT,CASSFEIGAETNEKLFF
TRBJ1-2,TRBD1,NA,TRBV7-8,TGTGCCAGCAGCTTAGAGAGTAGGGGGCAAAACTATGGCTACACCTTC,CASSLESRGQNYGYTF
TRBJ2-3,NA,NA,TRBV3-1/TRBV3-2,TGTGCCAGCAGCCTCCGGGCAGGAGCAGATACGCAGTATTTT,CASSLRAGADTQYF
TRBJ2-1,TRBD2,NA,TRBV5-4,TGTGCCAGCACACCAAAGGAGGGGGGACTAGCGGGAGATGAGCAGTTCTTC,CASTPKEGGLAGDEQFF
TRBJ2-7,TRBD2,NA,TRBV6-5,TGTGCCAGCAGTTATCCCCGACTAGCGGGAGGGTACGAGCAGTACTTC,CASSYPRLAGGYEQYF
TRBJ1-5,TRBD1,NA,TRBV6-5,TGTGCCAGCAGCCTAAACAGGGGACGTCAGCCCCAGCATTTT,CASSLNRGRQPQHF
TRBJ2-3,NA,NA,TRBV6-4,TGTGCCAGCAGTAGGGACTTGGGAAAGTCAGATACGCAGTATTTT,CASSRDLGKSDTQYF
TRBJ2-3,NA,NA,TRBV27,TGTGCCAGCAGGGACTACAGAGATACGCAGTATTTT,CASRDYRDTQYF
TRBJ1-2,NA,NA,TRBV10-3,TGTGCCATCAGTGAGTCGAGGAAGGGACAAGACGAATTTGGCTACACCTTC,CAISESRKGQDEFGYTF
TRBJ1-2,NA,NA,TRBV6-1,TGTGCCAGCAGTGAACTTCCCGGGAACAACTATGGCTACACCTTC,CASSELPGNNYGYTF
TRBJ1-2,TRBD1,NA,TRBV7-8,TGTGCCAGCAGCCCAGAGGGACAGTTTTATGGCTACACCTTC,CASSPEGQFYGYTF
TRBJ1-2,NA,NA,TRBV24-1,TGTGCCACCAGTGATTTAAGAAGGACAGTATCTGGCTACACCTTC,CATSDLRRTVSGYTF
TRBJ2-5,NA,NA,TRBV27,TGTGCCAGCAGTCCCGGAGGAGGGGACCTACGAACCCAGTACTTC,CASSPGGGDLRTQYF
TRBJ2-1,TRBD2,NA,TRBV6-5,TGTGCCAGCAGTTACTGGACTAGCGGGAGCAATGAGCAGTTCTTC,CASSYWTSGSNEQFF
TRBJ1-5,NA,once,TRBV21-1,TGTGCCAGCAGCAAAGAGCGGGACAGGGAATATAGCAATCAGCCCCAGCATTTT,CASSKERDREYSNQPQHF